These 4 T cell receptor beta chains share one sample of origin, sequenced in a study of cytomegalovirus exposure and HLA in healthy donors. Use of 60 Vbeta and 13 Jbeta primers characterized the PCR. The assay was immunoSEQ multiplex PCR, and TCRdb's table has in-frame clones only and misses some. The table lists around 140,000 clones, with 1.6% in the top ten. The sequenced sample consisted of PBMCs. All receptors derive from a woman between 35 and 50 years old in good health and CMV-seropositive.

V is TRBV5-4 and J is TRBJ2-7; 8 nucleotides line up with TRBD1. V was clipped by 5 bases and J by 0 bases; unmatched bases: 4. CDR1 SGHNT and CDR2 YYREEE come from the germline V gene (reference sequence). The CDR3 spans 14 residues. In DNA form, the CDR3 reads TGTGCCAGCAGAGGACAGGGAGACTCCTACGAGCAGTACTTC. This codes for CASRGQGDSYEQYF.

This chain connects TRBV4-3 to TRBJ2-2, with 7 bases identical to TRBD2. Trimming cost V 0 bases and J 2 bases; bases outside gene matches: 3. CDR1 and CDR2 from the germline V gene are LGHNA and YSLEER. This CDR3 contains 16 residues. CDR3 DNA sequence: TGCGCCAGCAGCCAAGATGGGGGGGGAAACACCGGGGAGCTGTTTTTT. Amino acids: CASSQDGGGNTGELFF.

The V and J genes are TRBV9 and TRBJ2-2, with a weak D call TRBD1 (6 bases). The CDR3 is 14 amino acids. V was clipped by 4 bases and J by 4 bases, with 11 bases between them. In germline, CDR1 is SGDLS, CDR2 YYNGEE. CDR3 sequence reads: CASSTGQSTGELFF. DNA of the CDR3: TGTGCCAGCAGCACGGGACAATCCACCGGGGAGCTGTTTTTT.

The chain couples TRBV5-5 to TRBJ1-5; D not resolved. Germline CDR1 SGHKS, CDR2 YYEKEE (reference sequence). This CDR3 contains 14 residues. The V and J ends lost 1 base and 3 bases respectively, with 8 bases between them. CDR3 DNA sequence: TGTGCCAGCAGCTTGAGCGGACTCAATCAGCCCCAGCATTTT. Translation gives CASSLSGLNQPQHF.